Each of the 17 T cell receptor beta chains below was sequenced from the same sample in a study of cytotoxic CD8 clonotypes in ibrutinib-treated CLL. The assay was immunoSEQ multiplex PCR, and TCRdb's table has in-frame clones only and misses some. The table lists 130,000 to 150,000 clones, around three quarters of them singletons. Sequences were derived from PBMCs, sampled after 12 months of ibrutinib treatment. The origin of the receptors is a human donor with chronic lymphocytic leukemia.

This chain joins TRBV7-9 and TRBJ2-3; perhaps TRBD1 as D (6 bases). The V gene's germline CDR1 is SEHNR and CDR2 FQNEAQ (reference sequence). The CDR3 is 17 amino acids. The V gene lost 1 base and the J gene lost 0 bases, with 14 bases spanning the gap. The CDR3 region has the DNA TGTGCCAGCAGCTTAGGTTTCGCCGGGACAAGCACAGATACGCAGTATTTT. It translates to CASSLGFAGTSTDTQYF.

V and J are TRBV27 and TRBJ2-1; 9 nucleotides match TRBD2. J lost 4 bases, V lost 5 bases, and 9 bases had no gene match. From germline, CDR1 is MNHEY and CDR2 SMNVEV (reference sequence). This CDR3 has 16 residues. As DNA, the CDR3 is TGTGCCAGCAGTCCCCTAGCGGGAATTACTTACAATGAGCAGTTCTTC. Translated: CASSPLAGITYNEQFF.

The gene calls are TRBV7-9 and TRBJ2-7; 11 nucleotides align to TRBD2. The CDR3 extends over 15 amino acids. Germline trimming cut 2 bases from V and 2 bases from J; bases unmatched to any gene: 2. Looked up from germline, CDR1 is SEHNR and CDR2 is FQNEAQ (reference sequence). CDR3 nucleotide sequence: TGTGCCAGCAGCTTAAGACTAGCGGGACCCTACGAGCAGTACTTC. Its protein is CASSLRLAGPYEQYF.

This chain connects TRBV5-6 to TRBJ2-2, with D uncertain. Per germline, CDR1 SGHDT and CDR2 YYEEEE. V was trimmed by 4 bases and J by 7 bases, leaving 8 bases between them. This CDR3 has 12 amino acids. The chain's CDR3 is CASSLRLGELFF. CDR3 DNA sequence: TGTGCCAGCAGCCTCCGTCTCGGGGAGCTGTTTTTT.

This clone showed up just a few times. The chain employs TRBV10-3 and TRBJ1-2; a weak D match, TRBD1 (6 bases). CDR1 ENHRY and CDR2 SYGVKD come from the germline V gene. The V end lost 10 bases, the J end lost 4 bases, and 16 bases lay between the germline ends. The CDR3 length is 13 residues. CDR3 nucleotides: TGTGCCACAAAACCACAGGGAAGCTATGGCTACACCTTC. This gives the protein CATKPQGSYGYTF.

V usage is TRBV7-9 and J usage is TRBJ1-2; D may be TRBD1 (6 bases). This CDR3 has 13 amino acids. Trimming cost V 5 bases and J 4 bases, with 11 bases left between them. CDR1 SEHNR and CDR2 FQNEAQ come from the germline V gene (reference sequence). As DNA, the CDR3 is TGTGCCAGCAGCCTCAGGGGAGCCTATGGCTACACCTTC. Its translation is CASSLRGAYGYTF.

CDR3 amino acids: CASRANGGEETQYF. As DNA, the CDR3 is TGTGCCAGCAGGGCGAACGGAGGGGAAGAGACCCAGTACTTC. The rearrangement uses TRBV27 and TRBJ2-5; perhaps TRBD2 as D (6 bases). This CDR3 has 14 residues. Trimming cost V 6 bases and J 3 bases, with 14 bases left between them. CDR1 and CDR2 (germline): MNHEY, SMNVEV (reference sequence).

The chain employs TRBV18 and TRBJ1-5; D is unclear. Germline V gene sequence: CDR1 KGHSH, CDR2 LQKENI. The length of the CDR3 is 13 residues. Deletions cut 2 bases from V and 6 bases from J, with 8 bases between. CDR3 in DNA: TGTGCCAGCTCACCATCTTGGGGTCAGCCCCAGCATTTT. Its translation is CASSPSWGQPQHF.

To note about this clone: The sample contains more than one DNA sequence encoding this CDR3. This chain connects TRBV9 to TRBJ2-1; D is unresolved. The CDR3 sequence is 14 residues long. Trimming shortened V by 2 bases and J by 0 bases, and 6 bases separated the two germline ends. The germline CDR1 and CDR2 sequences are SGDLS and YYNGEE. In DNA form, the CDR3 reads TGTGCCAGCAGCGTCTCGAGCTCCTACAATGAGCAGTTCTTC. Its protein product is CASSVSSSYNEQFF.

V gene TRBV13 combines with J gene TRBJ2-3; D is ambiguous. Per the germline V gene, CDR1 is PRHDT and CDR2 is FYEKMQ (reference sequence). The CDR3 sequence is 16 residues long. V lost 2 bases to trimming and J lost 1 base, with 13 bases between them. The DNA of the CDR3 is TGTGCCAGCAGCTTACCGAACACGGAGCGCACAGATACGCAGTATTTT. Translating gives CASSLPNTERTDTQYF.

This chain joins TRBV30 and TRBJ2-7; the D is unclear. The length of the CDR3 is 14 residues. Germline CDR1 is GTSNPN and CDR2 is SVGIG (reference sequence). V dropped 3 bases and J dropped 1 base, with 13 bases sitting between them. CDR3 amino acids: CAWRVGRSSYEQYF. The CDR3 coding sequence is TGTGCCTGGAGGGTCGGAAGGAGTTCCTACGAGCAGTACTTC.

DNA of the CDR3: TGTGCCAGCAGAGACGGAGTCACTGAAGCTTTCTTT. Protein product: CASRDGVTEAFF. This chain connects TRBV6-5 to TRBJ1-1; D remains unclear. There are 12 residues in the CDR3. Germline assignment: CDR1 MNHEY and CDR2 SVGAGI. Trimming took off 6 bases at V and 4 bases at J, with 9 bases between the two ends.

The CDR3 coding sequence is TGTGCCAGTGGGACTAGCGGGACTGATGAGCAGTTCTTC. As protein: CASGTSGTDEQFF. V usage is TRBV9 and J usage is TRBJ2-1, with 13 bases identical to TRBD2. The CDR3 covers 13 residues. Looked up from germline, CDR1 is SGDLS and CDR2 is YYNGEE. J gave up 8 bases and V 8 bases, and 4 bases lay outside the gene matches.

This clone was observed a single time. This chain connects TRBV18 to TRBJ2-7, with D unresolved. V dropped 2 bases and J dropped 1 base, with 15 bases sitting between them. The germline CDR1 and CDR2 sequences are KGHSH and LQKENI. This CDR3 is 16 amino acids long. The CDR3 protein is CASSPTWGIGSYEQYF. The CDR3 DNA follows: TGTGCCAGCTCACCAACATGGGGAATAGGGTCCTACGAGCAGTACTTC.

The V call is TRBV20-1, the J call TRBJ2-2, with D hard to call. The ends were cut back, 3 bases at V and 7 bases at J, with 3 bases in the middle. The germline gives CDR1 DFQATT, CDR2 SNEGSKA (reference sequence). CDR3 length: 10 residues. CDR3 amino acids: CSASRGELFF. CDR3 sequence (DNA): TGCAGTGCTAGTCGCGGGGAGCTGTTTTTT.

This sequence joins TRBV6-5 and TRBJ2-7; D is perhaps TRBD1 (6 bases). Trimming cost V 8 bases and J 2 bases, with 10 bases left between them. Per the germline V gene, CDR1 is MNHEY and CDR2 is SVGAGI. This CDR3 is 12 amino acids long. The CDR3 DNA is TGTGCCAGCCAAACAGGGCCCTACGAGCAGTACTTC. This codes for CASQTGPYEQYF.

The chain is built from TRBV11-2 and TRBJ2-2, with TRBD1 matching over 8 bases. This CDR3 is built from 14 residues. The V segment lost 5 bases and the J segment 15 bases; nucleotides outside the gene matches: 14. Germline loops: CDR1 SGHAT, CDR2 FQNNGV. CDR3 loop: CASSPIYRQGTMFF. The DNA for the CDR3 is TGTGCCAGCAGCCCGATATACCGACAGGGGACGATGTTTTTT.